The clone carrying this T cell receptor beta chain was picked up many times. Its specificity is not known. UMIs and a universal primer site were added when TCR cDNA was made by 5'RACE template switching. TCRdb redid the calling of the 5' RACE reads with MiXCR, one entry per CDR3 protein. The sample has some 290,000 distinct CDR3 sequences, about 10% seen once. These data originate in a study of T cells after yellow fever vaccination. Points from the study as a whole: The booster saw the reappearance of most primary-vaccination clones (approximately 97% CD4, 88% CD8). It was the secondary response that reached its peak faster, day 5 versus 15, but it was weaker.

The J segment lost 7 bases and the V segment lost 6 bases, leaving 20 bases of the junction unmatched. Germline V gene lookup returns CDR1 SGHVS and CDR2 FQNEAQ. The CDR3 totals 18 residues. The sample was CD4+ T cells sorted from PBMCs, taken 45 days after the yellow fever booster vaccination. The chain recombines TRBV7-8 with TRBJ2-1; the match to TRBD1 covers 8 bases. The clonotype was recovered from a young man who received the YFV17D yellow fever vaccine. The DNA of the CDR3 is TGTGCCAGCAGACAAAAGCCCCAGGGGGCACCAATAGAGAATGAGCAGTTCTTC. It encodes CASRQKPQGAPIENEQFF.